What follows are 21 T cell receptor beta chains derived from one specimen sequenced in a study of T cells in Graves' hyperthyroidism and ophthalmopathy. The CDR3 regions of TCR beta were amplified from RNA transcripts. The HTBI primer set was used in a first-round RT-PCR of the TCR CDR3. TCRdb reprocessed the multiplex PCR reads with MiXCR, giving one entry per CDR3 protein. The table includes approximately 600,000 distinct CDR3 sequences, around 20% detected once. The sequenced sample consisted of blood. All receptors come from a man aged 25 to 45 with Graves' ophthalmopathy.

The chain links TRBV4-2 to TRBJ1-5; a possible D gene is TRBD1 (5 bases). The CDR3 contains 16 residues. Trimming cost V 0 bases and J 1 base, with 10 bases left between them. Germline V gene lookup returns CDR1 LGHNA and CDR2 YNFKEQ. CDR3 loop: CASSQEPRGSNQPQHF. The DNA of the CDR3 is TGTGCCAGCAGCCAAGAGCCAAGGGGAAGCAATCAGCCCCAGCATTTT.

This clonotype appeared a few times. The chain links TRBV27 to TRBJ2-7, with TRBD2 matching 7 bases. Germline V gives CDR1 MNHEY, CDR2 SMNVEV (reference sequence). This CDR3 comprises 14 residues. V was pared by 2 bases and J by 2 bases, with 3 bases of the junction left unmatched. The CDR3 bases are TGTGCCAGCAGTTTAAAAGCGGGGCCCTACGAGCAGTACTTC. It specifies CASSLKAGPYEQYF.

This clonotype showed up just a few times. V and J are TRBV13 and TRBJ2-1; 9 nucleotides line up with TRBD2. CDR1 PRHDT and CDR2 FYEKMQ come from the germline V gene (reference sequence). The CDR3 has 15 amino acids. Trimming removed 3 bases from V and 2 bases from J; junction bases left unmatched: 2. CDR3 sequence: CASSFTSGPYNEQFF. CDR3 sequence (DNA): TGTGCCAGCAGCTTTACTAGCGGGCCCTACAATGAGCAGTTCTTC.

This clonotype was seen more than once but under ten times. The chain couples TRBV5-6 to TRBJ2-5; D might be TRBD2 (6 bases). The V gene's germline CDR1 is SGHDT and CDR2 YYEEEE. Trimming pared 4 bases from V and 5 bases from J, leaving 18 bases between. This CDR3 has 15 residues. CDR3 region: CASSPLWAGRETQYF. The CDR3 DNA follows: TGTGCCAGCAGCCCCCTCTGGGCGGGACGGGAGACCCAGTACTTC.

This clonotype was seen many times. The chain combines TRBV20-1 with TRBJ1-1, with 8 bases aligning to TRBD1. The J segment lost 4 bases and the V segment lost 2 bases, leaving 6 bases of the junction unmatched. The germline V gene encodes CDR1 DFQATT and CDR2 SNEGSKA (reference sequence). The CDR3 consists of 14 residues. CDR3 in amino acids: CSARLDREVTEAFF. The CDR3 DNA reads as TGCAGTGCTAGACTGGACAGGGAGGTCACTGAAGCTTTCTTT.

This clonotype has ten or more counts. V gene TRBV28 combines with J gene TRBJ1-5; 7 bases map to TRBD1. Trimming cost V 8 bases and J 0 bases; bases outside gene matches: 4. The CDR3 contains 14 residues. Germline lookup yields CDR1 MDHEN and CDR2 SYDVKM. The CDR3 DNA reads as TGTGCCAGCTTACAGGGGAATAGCAATCAGCCCCAGCATTTT. Its translation is CASLQGNSNQPQHF.

The chain couples TRBV6-6 to TRBJ2-2; no definite D call. Germline CDR1 and CDR2: MNHNY and SVGAGI (reference sequence). The CDR3 spans 16 residues. The V and J ends lost 2 bases and 0 bases respectively, with 10 bases between them. The CDR3 reads CASSYMVGSNTGELFF. In nucleotides, the CDR3 is TGTGCCAGCAGTTACATGGTGGGATCGAACACCGGGGAGCTGTTTTTT.

The sample holds a few counts of this clonotype. The chain is built from TRBV19 and TRBJ2-1; D not resolved. V was clipped by 5 bases and J by 0 bases, with 11 bases between them. From germline, CDR1 is LNHDA and CDR2 SQIVND (reference sequence). CDR3 length: 15 amino acids. CDR3 sequence: CASSPDVGSYNEQFF. Written as DNA, the CDR3 is TGTGCCAGTAGTCCCGACGTTGGCTCCTACAATGAGCAGTTCTTC.

V is TRBV30 and J is TRBJ1-2; 9 bases align to TRBD1. In germline, CDR1 is GTSNPN, CDR2 SVGIG (reference sequence). The CDR3 runs to 14 residues. With 4 bases clipped from V and 2 bases from J, the junction kept 5 bases outside the gene matches. CDR3 loop: CAWTAGTGNYGYTF. In DNA, the CDR3 is TGTGCCTGGACGGCCGGGACAGGGAACTATGGCTACACCTTC.

This chain joins TRBV5-5 and TRBJ1-6; tentative D call: TRBD1 (6 bases). The CDR3 length is 15 residues. Between the trimmed V and J ends, which lost 4 bases and 15 bases, there was a span of 23 bases. The germline gives CDR1 SGHKS, CDR2 YYEKEE (reference sequence). The CDR3 spells CASSPGPTGTLRLHF. The DNA for the CDR3 is TGTGCCAGCAGCCCCGGGCCGACAGGCACCCTCCGCCTCCACTTT.

This clonotype was recorded a few times. The V call is TRBV7-8, the J call TRBJ2-1; possibly TRBD1 or TRBD2 for D (5 bases each). The ends were cut back, 7 bases at V and 9 bases at J, with 22 bases in the middle. Germline assignment: CDR1 SGHVS and CDR2 FQNEAQ. The CDR3 runs 15 residues. CDR3 in amino acids: CASTSARAGPFEQFF. CDR3 DNA: TGTGCCAGCACCTCCGCGAGGGCAGGGCCGTTTGAGCAGTTCTTC. Filled out from reference TRBV7-8 and TRBJ2-1, the complete variable domain reads GAGVSQSPRYKVAKRGQDVALRCDPISGHVSLFWYQQALGQGPEFLTYFQNEAQLDKSGLPSDRFFAERPEGSVSTLKIQRTQQEDSAVYLCASTSARAGPFEQFFGPGTRLTVL.

This clonotype turned up a few times. The chain links TRBV5-8 to TRBJ1-1; 8 nucleotides line up with TRBD1. The V gene end was trimmed by 3 bases and the J gene end by 11 bases; junction bases not matched to a gene: 12. This CDR3 contains 14 residues. In germline, CDR1 is SGHTS, CDR2 YDEGEE. The CDR3 region is CASSWGTGAAKAFF. The CDR3 bases are TGTGCCAGCAGCTGGGGGACAGGAGCGGCGAAGGCTTTCTTT. The variable domain in full, completed from reference TRBV5-8 and TRBJ1-1, reads EAGVTQSPTHLIKTRGQQATLRCSPISGHTSVYWYQQALGLGLQFLLWYDEGEERNRGNFPPRFSGRQFPNYSSELNVNALELEDSALYLCASSWGTGAAKAFFGQGTRLTVV.

The genes are TRBV7-9 and TRBJ2-5; 12 bases match TRBD2. Looked up from germline, CDR1 is SEHNR and CDR2 is FQNEAQ (reference sequence). The CDR3 runs 17 residues. After removal of 3 bases from V and 4 bases from J, the junction contained 9 bases not matched to a gene. The DNA for the CDR3 is TGTGCCAGCAGCTTTACTCGACTAGCGGGGGCCGGAGAGACCCAGTACTTC. This encodes CASSFTRLAGAGETQYF.

The chain couples TRBV6-2 or TRBV6-3 to TRBJ1-1; no clear D gene. This CDR3 spans 15 amino acids. Trimming cost V 2 bases and J 1 base, with 11 bases left between them. Germline V gene data show CDR1 as MNHEY and CDR2 as SVGEGT. The CDR3 spells CASSYRARSNTEAFF. CDR3 nucleotides: TGTGCCAGCAGTTACAGGGCCAGGTCGAACACTGAAGCTTTCTTT.

This clonotype was observed a handful of times. The genes are TRBV27 and TRBJ1-5; the D is unclear. Trimming stripped 0 bases from V and 5 bases from J, with 8 bases between. Germline CDR1 and CDR2: MNHEY and SMNVEV (reference sequence). There are 14 residues in the CDR3. CDR3 sequence (DNA): TGTGCCAGCAGTTTATCTGGAGGTGATCAGCCCCAGCATTTT. Amino acid sequence: CASSLSGGDQPQHF.

The gene calls are TRBV6-1 and TRBJ1-5; 7 nucleotides agree with TRBD1. Trimming at V came to 6 bases and at J to 4 bases, leaving 9 bases not matched to a gene. This CDR3 region has 15 residues. Germline V gives CDR1 MNHNS, CDR2 SASEGT. The chain's CDR3 is CASRQTGQRNQPQHF. In DNA, the CDR3 is TGTGCCAGCAGACAAACGGGACAGCGGAATCAGCCCCAGCATTTT.

This clonotype has ten or more counts. V gene TRBV12-3 or TRBV12-4 combines with J gene TRBJ1-5, with D possibly TRBD1 on 5 matching bases. V lost 5 bases and J lost 7, with 9 bases in between. The CDR3 is made up of 12 amino acids. CDR3 bases: TGTGCCAGCAGTGTATGGGGCCAGCCCCAGCATTTT. Translation gives CASSVWGQPQHF.

V is TRBV6-1 and J is TRBJ1-1, with D perhaps TRBD1 (5 bases). The CDR3 has 14 residues. V lost 8 bases to trimming and J lost 2 bases, with 15 bases between them. Germline V gives CDR1 MNHNS, CDR2 SASEGT. CDR3 nucleotide sequence: TGTGCCAGCTCCTGGGGGAGAAAAAACACTGAAGCTTTCTTT. Translating it yields CASSWGRKNTEAFF.

This clonotype was observed at least ten times. The chain combines TRBV30 with TRBJ2-1; TRBD2 matches 7 bases. Losses at the gene ends were 6 bases for V and 5 bases for J; bases not matched to a gene: 7. The CDR3 contains 13 residues. In germline, CDR1 is GTSNPN, CDR2 SVGIG (reference sequence). CDR3 DNA: TGTGCCTGCTTCCGGGACTATCACAATGAGCAGTTCTTC. Translated: CACFRDYHNEQFF.

This clonotype has a handful of counts. The CDR3 loop reads CSVYYSASGYNEQFF. Written as DNA, the CDR3 is TGCAGCGTTTATTACAGCGCTAGCGGATACAATGAGCAGTTCTTC. The chain recombines TRBV29-1 with TRBJ2-1; 7 nucleotides line up with TRBD2. This CDR3 region has 15 residues. Germline assignment: CDR1 SQVTM and CDR2 ANQGSEA. V lost 5 bases, J lost 4 bases, and 11 bases stayed unmatched.

This clonotype was counted only a few times. The chain employs TRBV6-1 and TRBJ2-1; D may be TRBD2 (6 bases). Germline V gene data show CDR1 as MNHNS and CDR2 as SASEGT. The CDR3 is made up of 15 amino acids. Trimming left V 5 bases short and J 4 bases short, with 15 bases between. CDR3 sequence: CASSSLKRAYNEQFF. Written as DNA, the CDR3 is TGTGCCAGCAGTTCCCTCAAGCGGGCATACAATGAGCAGTTCTTC.